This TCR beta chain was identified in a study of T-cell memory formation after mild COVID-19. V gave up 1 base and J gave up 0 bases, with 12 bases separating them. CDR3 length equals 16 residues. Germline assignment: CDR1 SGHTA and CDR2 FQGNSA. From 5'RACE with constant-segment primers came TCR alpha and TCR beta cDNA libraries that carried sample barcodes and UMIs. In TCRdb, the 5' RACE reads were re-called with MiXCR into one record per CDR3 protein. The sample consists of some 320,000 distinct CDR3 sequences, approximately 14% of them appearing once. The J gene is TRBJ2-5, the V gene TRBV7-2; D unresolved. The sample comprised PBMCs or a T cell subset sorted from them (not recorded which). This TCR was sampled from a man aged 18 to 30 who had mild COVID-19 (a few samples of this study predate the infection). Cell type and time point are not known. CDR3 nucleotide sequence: TGTGCCAGCAGCTTAGGTAGCCTCTTGTACCAAGAGACCCAGTACTTC. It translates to CASSLGSLLYQETQYF.